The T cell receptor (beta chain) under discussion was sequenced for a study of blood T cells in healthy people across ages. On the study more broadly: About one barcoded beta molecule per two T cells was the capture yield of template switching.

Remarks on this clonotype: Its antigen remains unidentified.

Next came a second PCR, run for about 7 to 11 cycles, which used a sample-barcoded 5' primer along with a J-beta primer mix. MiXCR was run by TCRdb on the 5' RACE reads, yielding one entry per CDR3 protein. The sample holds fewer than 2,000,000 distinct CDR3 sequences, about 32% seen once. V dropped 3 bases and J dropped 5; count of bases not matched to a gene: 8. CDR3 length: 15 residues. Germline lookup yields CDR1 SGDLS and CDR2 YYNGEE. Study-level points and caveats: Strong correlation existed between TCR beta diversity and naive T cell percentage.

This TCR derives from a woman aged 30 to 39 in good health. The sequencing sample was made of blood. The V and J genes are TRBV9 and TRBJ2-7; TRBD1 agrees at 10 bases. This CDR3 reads CASSEGTGVFDEQYF. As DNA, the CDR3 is TGTGCCAGCAGCGAAGGGACAGGGGTGTTCGACGAGCAGTACTTC.